The present T cell receptor (beta chain) was sequenced within a study of blood T cell repertoires in COVID-19. Study summary: The origin of the acute and convalescent COVID-19 samples was the United States, Italy and Spain. Sources were T cells, B-cell-depleted T cells, or PBMCs; the material itself was cDNA or gDNA.

Per the germline V gene, CDR1 is WNHNN and CDR2 is SYGVQD (reference sequence). V gave up 5 bases and J gave up 7 bases, with 11 bases separating them. The CDR3 is 12 amino acids. Methods used by the authors: Reference gene primer amplification yielded estimated nucleated cell counts. TCRdb's copy holds only in-frame clones and misses some; the assay was immunoSEQ multiplex PCR. Clone size and V and J calls were adopted from that table, with D and trimming inferred from the DNA. This sample has 15,000 to 20,000 clones, with roughly 89% found just once. This rearrangement joins TRBV10-1 to TRBJ1-2; possible D gene TRBD1, 6 bases. The receptor was isolated from a man in his sixties with active COVID-19. Sequencing was performed on peripheral blood. The CDR3 region is CASSQGRSGYTF. CDR3 DNA: TGCGCCAGCAGTCAGGGGAGAAGTGGCTACACCTTC.